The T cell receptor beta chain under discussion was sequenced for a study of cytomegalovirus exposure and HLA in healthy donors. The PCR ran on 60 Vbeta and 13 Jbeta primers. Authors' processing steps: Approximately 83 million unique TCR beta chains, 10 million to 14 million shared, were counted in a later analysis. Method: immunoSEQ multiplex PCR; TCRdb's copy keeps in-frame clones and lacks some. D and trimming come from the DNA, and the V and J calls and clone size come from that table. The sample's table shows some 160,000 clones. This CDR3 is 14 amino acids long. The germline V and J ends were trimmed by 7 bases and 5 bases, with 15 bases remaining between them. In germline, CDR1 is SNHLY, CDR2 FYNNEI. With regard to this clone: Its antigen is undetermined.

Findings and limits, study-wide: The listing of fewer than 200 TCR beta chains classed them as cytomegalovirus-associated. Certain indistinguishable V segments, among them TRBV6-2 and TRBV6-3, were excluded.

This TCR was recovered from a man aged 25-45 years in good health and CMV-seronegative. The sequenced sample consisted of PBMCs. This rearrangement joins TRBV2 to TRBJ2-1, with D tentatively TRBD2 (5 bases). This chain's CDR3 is CASNPLRRDNEQFF. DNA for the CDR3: TGTGCCAGCAACCCCTTGAGGCGGGACAATGAGCAGTTCTTC.